This is a list of T cell receptor beta chains from one sample in a study of neurological immune-mediated disorders. TCRdb re-analysed the 5' RACE reads in MiXCR, keeping a single row per CDR3 protein. The table lists about 74,000 distinct CDR3 sequences, 4% to 6% of them singletons. The sample taken for sequencing was PBMCs. The source of these receptors is a man younger than 35 with multiple sclerosis. Each CDR3 is given with its conserved first and last residue. Each record gives: D gene, J gene, clone size, V gene, CDR3 length, CDR3 DNA, CDR3 protein. The D gene is left open where the match is weak. Not every row has a clone size; where given, it reads once, few, many or a size class.

d_gene: -
j_gene: TRBJ1-4
abundance: many
v_gene: TRBV5-1
len: 16
CDR3nt: TGCGCCAGCAGCCCCCAAGGGGTGGGGGCCGGCGAAAAACTGTTTTTT
CDR3aa: CASSPQGVGAGEKLFF

d_gene: -
j_gene: TRBJ1-1
abundance: many
v_gene: TRBV11-2
len: 14
CDR3nt: TGTGCCAGCAGCTTGACAGACGAAAACACTGAAGCTTTCTTT
CDR3aa: CASSLTDENTEAFF

d_gene: -
j_gene: TRBJ1-5
abundance: many
v_gene: TRBV3-1
len: 14
CDR3nt: TGTGCCAGCAGCCAGTCGGGCAGGGATCAGCCCCAGCATTTT
CDR3aa: CASSQSGRDQPQHF

d_gene: TRBD1
j_gene: TRBJ2-7
abundance: few
v_gene: TRBV15
len: 14
CDR3nt: TGTGCCACCAGCACGGACAGGGGAAGCTACGAGCAGTACTTC
CDR3aa: CATSTDRGSYEQYF

d_gene: -
j_gene: TRBJ2-5
abundance: -
v_gene: TRBV7-9
len: 11
CDR3nt: TGTGCCAGCAGCCCAAGCGAGACCCAGTACTTC
CDR3aa: CASSPSETQYF

d_gene: -
j_gene: TRBJ2-1
abundance: many
v_gene: TRBV12-3/TRBV12-4
len: 18
CDR3nt: TGTGCCAGCAGCCTTGATCAGAGTGAGCGGATCTCCTACAATGAGCAGTTCTTC
CDR3aa: CASSLDQSERISYNEQFF

d_gene: TRBD2
j_gene: TRBJ2-3
abundance: many
v_gene: TRBV20-1
len: 16
CDR3nt: TGCAGTGCTAGAGATCGGGAAGCGGGAGGTTTGGATACGCAGTATTTT
CDR3aa: CSARDREAGGLDTQYF

d_gene: TRBD1
j_gene: TRBJ2-1
abundance: many
v_gene: TRBV20-1
len: 18
CDR3nt: TGCAGTGCTAGAGATCCAATACGAAGACTCCCAGACAGGGGTGAGCAGTTCTTC
CDR3aa: CSARDPIRRLPDRGEQFF

d_gene: -
j_gene: TRBJ1-2
abundance: -
v_gene: TRBV5-1
len: 14
CDR3nt: TGCGCCAGCAGCGAGGGAAAGCCAAGTGGTGGCTACACCTTC
CDR3aa: CASSEGKPSGGYTF

d_gene: -
j_gene: TRBJ1-4
abundance: -
v_gene: TRBV7-2
len: 14
CDR3nt: TGTGCCAGCAGCCCACAGGCGTCGGCGGTAAAACTGTTTTTT
CDR3aa: CASSPQASAVKLFF

d_gene: TRBD1
j_gene: TRBJ2-7
abundance: many
v_gene: TRBV6-5
len: 15
CDR3nt: TGTGCCAGCAGTTACTCATACACAGGGGGCTACGAGCAGTACTTC
CDR3aa: CASSYSYTGGYEQYF

d_gene: TRBD2
j_gene: TRBJ2-7
abundance: many
v_gene: TRBV10-3
len: 15
CDR3nt: TGTGCCATCAGAAAGCAAGAGACTAGCGGCTACGAGCAGTACTTC
CDR3aa: CAIRKQETSGYEQYF

d_gene: -
j_gene: TRBJ1-6
abundance: -
v_gene: TRBV3-1
len: 14
CDR3nt: TGTGCCAGCAGGAAGGGGGAATCGCGTTCACCCCTCAACTTT
CDR3aa: CASRKGESRSPLNF

d_gene: TRBD1
j_gene: TRBJ1-6
abundance: few
v_gene: TRBV20-1
len: 13
CDR3nt: TGCAGTGCCAAAGGACAGGGTGACTCACCCCTCAACTTT
CDR3aa: CSAKGQGDSPLNF

d_gene: TRBD1
j_gene: TRBJ1-1
abundance: many
v_gene: TRBV5-5
len: 15
CDR3nt: TGTGCCAGCAGCAGCGCCGGGACAGGGAAGCTAGAAGCTTTCTTT
CDR3aa: CASSSAGTGKLEAFF

d_gene: TRBD2
j_gene: TRBJ2-2
abundance: many
v_gene: TRBV20-1
len: 14
CDR3nt: TGCAGTGCGGCCGGGACTAAGAACACCGGGGAGCTGTTTTTT
CDR3aa: CSAAGTKNTGELFF

d_gene: TRBD1
j_gene: TRBJ1-6
abundance: many
v_gene: TRBV5-1
len: 15
CDR3nt: TGCGCCAGCAGCTTGGGGGACAGGGCCTATTCACCCCTCAACTTT
CDR3aa: CASSLGDRAYSPLNF

d_gene: TRBD1
j_gene: TRBJ2-7
abundance: many
v_gene: TRBV12-3/TRBV12-4
len: 17
CDR3nt: TGTGCCAGCAGGCCGGGACAGGGGTCTCCAGGCTCCTACGAGCAGTACTTC
CDR3aa: CASRPGQGSPGSYEQYF

d_gene: -
j_gene: TRBJ2-1
abundance: many
v_gene: TRBV20-1
len: 12
CDR3nt: TGCAGTGCCGAGGCCCCCGGCGGTTCGCAGTTCTTC
CDR3aa: CSAEAPGGSQFF

d_gene: TRBD2
j_gene: TRBJ2-7
abundance: many
v_gene: TRBV7-2
len: 15
CDR3nt: TGTGCCAGCAGCCGTAGCGGGAGCGGCTCCTACGAGCAGTACTTC
CDR3aa: CASSRSGSGSYEQYF

d_gene: -
j_gene: TRBJ2-7
abundance: many
v_gene: TRBV5-1
len: 15
CDR3nt: TGCGCCAGCAGCGATGGACATTCTGGGACGTCCGAGCAGTACTTC
CDR3aa: CASSDGHSGTSEQYF

d_gene: -
j_gene: TRBJ2-3
abundance: -
v_gene: TRBV20-1
len: 15
CDR3nt: TGCAGTGCTAGAGGAGGAGGGGCGAGCGAAGATACGCAGTATTTT
CDR3aa: CSARGGGASEDTQYF

d_gene: -
j_gene: TRBJ1-3
abundance: many
v_gene: TRBV7-2
len: 15
CDR3nt: TGTGCCAGCAGCCTCGATGGGGGCTCTGGAAACACCATATATTTT
CDR3aa: CASSLDGGSGNTIYF

d_gene: -
j_gene: TRBJ2-1
abundance: many
v_gene: TRBV9
len: 15
CDR3nt: TGTGCCAGCAGCGTAGAGGGTCAGCCCTACAATGAGCAGTTCTTC
CDR3aa: CASSVEGQPYNEQFF

d_gene: -
j_gene: TRBJ2-7
abundance: many
v_gene: TRBV20-1
len: 13
CDR3nt: TGCAGTGCTATTGGGCTCTTCTCCTACGAGCAGTACTTC
CDR3aa: CSAIGLFSYEQYF

d_gene: -
j_gene: TRBJ2-3
abundance: many
v_gene: TRBV7-9
len: 15
CDR3nt: TGTGCCAGCAGCTCCCCGGCCAGTAGCACAGATACGCAGTATTTT
CDR3aa: CASSSPASSTDTQYF

d_gene: -
j_gene: TRBJ1-6
abundance: many
v_gene: TRBV4-2
len: 16
CDR3nt: TGTGCCAGCAGCCAAGATACGGGGGCTGGTGGTTCACCCCTCAACTTT
CDR3aa: CASSQDTGAGGSPLNF

d_gene: -
j_gene: TRBJ2-4
abundance: -
v_gene: TRBV6-2/TRBV6-3
len: 14
CDR3nt: TGTGCCAGCCGCCACCCAGGGGCCAAAAACATTCAGTACTTC
CDR3aa: CASRHPGAKNIQYF

d_gene: TRBD2
j_gene: TRBJ2-2
abundance: many
v_gene: TRBV6-5
len: 16
CDR3nt: TGTGCCAGCAGTTCCCCAGGGACTAGCGGGAGTGGGGAGCTGTTTTTT
CDR3aa: CASSSPGTSGSGELFF

d_gene: TRBD1
j_gene: TRBJ1-3
abundance: many
v_gene: TRBV12-3/TRBV12-4
len: 16
CDR3nt: TGTGCCAGCAGTTTGGGGACAGCGGCCTCTGGAAACACCATATATTTT
CDR3aa: CASSLGTAASGNTIYF

d_gene: TRBD1
j_gene: TRBJ2-5
abundance: -
v_gene: TRBV28
len: 14
CDR3nt: TGTGCCAGCAGTCTGGGACAGGGGATGGGGACCCAGTACTTC
CDR3aa: CASSLGQGMGTQYF

d_gene: TRBD2
j_gene: TRBJ2-3
abundance: many
v_gene: TRBV27
len: 13
CDR3nt: TGTGCCACGGCGGGGGGGCTCACAGATACGCAGTATTTT
CDR3aa: CATAGGLTDTQYF

d_gene: -
j_gene: TRBJ2-7
abundance: many
v_gene: TRBV12-3/TRBV12-4
len: 12
CDR3nt: TGTGCCAGCAGTTTACGGAGGGACGAGCAGTACTTC
CDR3aa: CASSLRRDEQYF

d_gene: TRBD2
j_gene: TRBJ2-7
abundance: many
v_gene: TRBV5-5
len: 15
CDR3nt: TGTGCCAGCAGGCACGGACTAGCGGGAGCCTACGAGCAGTACTTC
CDR3aa: CASRHGLAGAYEQYF

d_gene: -
j_gene: TRBJ2-5
abundance: many
v_gene: TRBV20-1
len: 12
CDR3nt: TGCAGTGCTAGCGGCAGGCAAGAGACCCAGTACTTC
CDR3aa: CSASGRQETQYF

d_gene: -
j_gene: TRBJ2-1
abundance: many
v_gene: TRBV5-6
len: 17
CDR3nt: TGTGCCAGCAGCTTGTTCAAAAGCGGTCTCTCCTACAATGAGCAGTTCTTC
CDR3aa: CASSLFKSGLSYNEQFF

d_gene: TRBD1
j_gene: TRBJ1-5
abundance: many
v_gene: TRBV2
len: 16
CDR3nt: TGTGCCAGCAGAGAGCCACCTGACAGGGAGAATCAGCCCCAGCATTTT
CDR3aa: CASREPPDRENQPQHF

d_gene: -
j_gene: TRBJ2-7
abundance: few
v_gene: TRBV27
len: 16
CDR3nt: TGTGCCAGCAGTTTATGGGGGACCCAGAGCTCCTACGAGCAGTACTTC
CDR3aa: CASSLWGTQSSYEQYF

d_gene: TRBD1
j_gene: TRBJ2-1
abundance: many
v_gene: TRBV12-3/TRBV12-4
len: 15
CDR3nt: TGTGCCAGCAGTCCCGGGACAGGGATGAACAATGAGCAGTTCTTC
CDR3aa: CASSPGTGMNNEQFF

d_gene: TRBD2
j_gene: TRBJ2-1
abundance: many
v_gene: TRBV7-3
len: 16
CDR3nt: TGTGCCAGCAGGCGAGGACTAGCGGGGGGCGGGGATGAGCAGTTCTTC
CDR3aa: CASRRGLAGGGDEQFF

d_gene: -
j_gene: TRBJ2-7
abundance: many
v_gene: TRBV4-1
len: 16
CDR3nt: TGCGCCAGCAGCCAAGATTCATCGACAGATACCTACGAGCAGTACTTC
CDR3aa: CASSQDSSTDTYEQYF

d_gene: -
j_gene: TRBJ1-2
abundance: many
v_gene: TRBV20-1
len: 14
CDR3nt: TGCAGTGCTAGAGATCTTGACAGGAACTATGGCTACACCTTC
CDR3aa: CSARDLDRNYGYTF

d_gene: TRBD2
j_gene: TRBJ2-1
abundance: many
v_gene: TRBV12-3/TRBV12-4
len: 17
CDR3nt: TGTGCCAGCACTACAGCCCCATGGAGCGGGGGAGACAATGAGCAGTTCTTC
CDR3aa: CASTTAPWSGGDNEQFF

d_gene: TRBD1
j_gene: TRBJ2-2
abundance: many
v_gene: TRBV5-1
len: 16
CDR3nt: TGCGCCAGCAGCTTGGTGGAGAGGGGGCGGACCGGGGAGCTGTTTTTT
CDR3aa: CASSLVERGRTGELFF

d_gene: -
j_gene: TRBJ2-3
abundance: many
v_gene: TRBV20-1
len: 15
CDR3nt: TGCAGTGCGCATAAACAGGGAGCAAGCACAGATACGCAGTATTTT
CDR3aa: CSAHKQGASTDTQYF

d_gene: TRBD1
j_gene: TRBJ1-4
abundance: many
v_gene: TRBV5-1
len: 13
CDR3nt: TGCGCCAGCAGCTTGCAGGGGGACGAAAAACTGTTTTTT
CDR3aa: CASSLQGDEKLFF

d_gene: -
j_gene: TRBJ2-5
abundance: many
v_gene: TRBV11-2
len: 14
CDR3nt: TGTGCCAGCAGCGTACCGGGACTGAAGAGGACCCAGTACTTC
CDR3aa: CASSVPGLKRTQYF

d_gene: -
j_gene: TRBJ1-1
abundance: -
v_gene: TRBV12-3/TRBV12-4
len: 13
CDR3nt: TGTGCCAGCTGGTCAGATTCAAACACTGAAGCTTTCTTT
CDR3aa: CASWSDSNTEAFF

d_gene: TRBD2
j_gene: TRBJ2-3
abundance: many
v_gene: TRBV15
len: 15
CDR3nt: TGTGCCACCAGTAGGGAGGGCCTTTCCACAGATACGCAGTATTTT
CDR3aa: CATSREGLSTDTQYF

d_gene: TRBD2
j_gene: TRBJ2-3
abundance: many
v_gene: TRBV5-6
len: 16
CDR3nt: TGTGCCAGCAGATTAACTAGCGGGGGATGGACAGATACGCAGTATTTT
CDR3aa: CASRLTSGGWTDTQYF

d_gene: TRBD1
j_gene: TRBJ2-2
abundance: many
v_gene: TRBV20-1
len: 13
CDR3nt: TGCAGTCCCCGGGACAGGAACACCGGGGAGCTGTTTTTT
CDR3aa: CSPRDRNTGELFF